Listed below are T cell receptor beta chains from one sample, sequenced in a study of CD8+ T cells in alopecia areata. Only in-frame clones appear in the TCRdb table, and some are missing; sequencing was by immunoSEQ multiplex PCR. The table records about 190,000 clones, over 60% of them present only once. Sequences were derived from CD4+ T cells sorted from blood, sampled at week 4, from a patient treated with tofacitinib. These receptors came from a human donor with alopecia areata. Both conserved end residues are part of each CDR3. D genes are given only for firm matches. Some rows have no size entry. The others give once, few or many, or a class for an expanded clone.

TRBD2	TRBV7-6	TRBJ2-5	.	TGTGCCAGCAGCTCAACGGGAGGGGGGCGAGAGACCCAGTACTTC	CASSSTGGGRETQYF
TRBD2	TRBV19	TRBJ2-3	.	TGTGCCAGTAGGTCTAGCGGGGGGATCACAGATACGCAGTATTTT	CASRSSGGITDTQYF
.	TRBV5-1	TRBJ1-2	.	TGCGCCAGCAGCTTGGATCTCGGGGGCTTCCGCTATGGCTACACCTTC	CASSLDLGGFRYGYTF
.	TRBV2	TRBJ2-5	.	TGTGCCAGCAGTGAACAGGGAAGGGAAGAGACCCAGTACTTC	CASSEQGREETQYF
.	TRBV30	TRBJ1-5	.	TGTGCCTGGAGTATTGGAGGGACGGCTAATCAGCCCCAGCATTTT	CAWSIGGTANQPQHF
.	TRBV15	TRBJ1-6	once	TGTGCCACCAGCAGAGCGGGTATTCGACCCCTCCACTTT	CATSRAGIRPLHF
.	TRBV2	TRBJ2-3	once	TGTGCCAGCAGTGAAGGGTTAGGGACAGATACGCAGTATTTT	CASSEGLGTDTQYF
.	TRBV29-1	TRBJ1-1	.	TGCAGCGTTAGAACCGACAGAACTCCTGAAGCTTTCTTT	CSVRTDRTPEAFF
.	TRBV29-1	TRBJ1-4	.	TGCAGCGTTGTGGGCCAGACTAATGAAAAACTGTTTTTT	CSVVGQTNEKLFF
.	TRBV4-3	TRBJ1-6	.	TGCGCCAGCAGCCAGACGGACAGAGCCAATTCACCCCTCCACTTT	CASSQTDRANSPLHF
TRBD1	TRBV19	TRBJ2-2	few	TGTGCCAGTTCACGACAGGGCAACACCGGGGAGCTGTTTTTT	CASSRQGNTGELFF
.	TRBV13	TRBJ1-5	.	TGTGCCAGCAGCGGGGGGAATGGGCCCCAGCATTTT	CASSGGNGPQHF
TRBD1	TRBV18	TRBJ2-5	.	TGTGCCAGCTCCCTCGTGGAAGGACAGGTCCAAGAGACCCAGTACTTC	CASSLVEGQVQETQYF
TRBD2	TRBV5-4	TRBJ2-1	.	TGTGCCAGCACCCTCGGCGGGGGACTAGCGGGGGGAAATGAGCAGTTCTTC	CASTLGGGLAGGNEQFF
TRBD1	TRBV30	TRBJ1-1	.	TGTGCCTGGAGTCAGGGGGTAGAGAACACTGAAGCTTTCTTT	CAWSQGVENTEAFF
TRBD1	TRBV10-3	TRBJ1-1	once	TGTGCCATCAGGAACCGGACAGGGGGCAACCGAGTGAACACTGAAGCTTTCTTT	CAIRNRTGGNRVNTEAFF
TRBD1	TRBV28	TRBJ1-5	.	TGTGCCAGCACCTACGGACAGGCAAATCAGCCCCAGCATTTT	CASTYGQANQPQHF
TRBD1	TRBV30	TRBJ2-7	.	TGTGCCTGGAGTGTACGCTCAGGGGGCGAGCAGTACTTC	CAWSVRSGGEQYF
.	TRBV5-1	TRBJ2-3	.	TGCGCCAGCAGCTTGGCCGCAGGGGTCAGCACAGATACGCAGTATTTT	CASSLAAGVSTDTQYF
.	TRBV29-1	TRBJ2-2	.	TGCAGCGTGCGTAAAACAGGGAACACCGGGGAGCTGTTTTTT	CSVRKTGNTGELFF
TRBD1	TRBV29-1	TRBJ1-5	.	TGCAGCGTTGCGGAGGGACAGGGCTCAGGACAGCCCCAGCATTTT	CSVAEGQGSGQPQHF
.	TRBV25-1	TRBJ2-5	.	TGTGCCAGCAGTGCGTCTGCTTGGTACCAAGAGACCCAGTACTTC	CASSASAWYQETQYF
.	TRBV2	TRBJ1-1	.	TGTGCCAGCAGTGACCAGGGGAACACTGAAGCTTTCTTT	CASSDQGNTEAFF
TRBD2	TRBV10-3	TRBJ2-1	.	TGTGCCATCAGTATGACTAGCGGGGCAGGCGATGAGCAGTTCTTC	CAISMTSGAGDEQFF
TRBD1	TRBV7-9	TRBJ2-3	few	TGTGCCAGCAGTCCACCACGGGACAGGGCTTCTACGCAGTATTTT	CASSPPRDRASTQYF
.	TRBV30	TRBJ2-7	.	TGTGCCTGGAGTTCGCAGGGCCCCGGGGAGCAGTACTTC	CAWSSQGPGEQYF
.	TRBV4-1	TRBJ1-2	.	TGCGCCAGCAGCCAAGATTTCGCAGGGAACTATGGCTACACCTTC	CASSQDFAGNYGYTF
.	TRBV6-5	TRBJ2-7	.	TGTGCCAGCAGCCCGACGCTCTCCTACGAGCAGTACTTC	CASSPTLSYEQYF
.	TRBV30	TRBJ1-5	.	TGTGCCTGGAGTGTAGTGGGGGAAGGCAATCAGCCCCAGCATTTT	CAWSVVGEGNQPQHF
TRBD2	TRBV7-7	TRBJ2-5	.	TGTGCTAGCAGCCTATCCGCCTTCGGGACTAGCGCCCTAGAGACCCAGTACTTC	CASSLSAFGTSALETQYF
.	TRBV30	TRBJ1-5	few	TGTGCCTGGAGTGTACCCGGGGGGAATCAGCCCCAGCATTTT	CAWSVPGGNQPQHF
.	TRBV29-1	TRBJ1-2	.	TGCAGCGTTGCGCAGGGAGACTATGGCTACACCTTC	CSVAQGDYGYTF
.	TRBV5-6	TRBJ2-4	.	TGTGCCAGCAGCTTTATGGGGGGAAACATTCAGTACTTC	CASSFMGGNIQYF
.	TRBV14	TRBJ1-1	.	TGTGCCAGCAGCCAAGTCGGGACGGTTGAAGCTTTCTTT	CASSQVGTVEAFF
.	TRBV27	TRBJ1-6	.	TGTGCCAGCAGTTTAAGGGGGATACGATCACCCCTCCACTTT	CASSLRGIRSPLHF
TRBD1	TRBV5-1	TRBJ1-2	.	TGCGCCAGCAGCCTGAATCCGGGACAGGGATATGGCTACACCTTC	CASSLNPGQGYGYTF
.	TRBV6-6	TRBJ2-2	.	TGTGCCAGCAACGCGGACACCGGGGAGCTGTTTTTT	CASNADTGELFF
TRBD1	TRBV2	TRBJ2-2	.	TGTGCCAGCAGTGACAGGGGGCCCACCGGGGAGCTGTTTTTT	CASSDRGPTGELFF
TRBD1	TRBV30	TRBJ2-5	once	TGTGCCTGGAGTGGAGGGGGCAGGGAGACCCAGTACTTC	CAWSGGGRETQYF
.	TRBV2	TRBJ2-5	.	TGTGCCAGCAGCCGGGGACTTCAAGAGACCCAGTACTTC	CASSRGLQETQYF
.	TRBV15	TRBJ2-3	.	TGTGCCACCAGCATACAAAAAGATACGCAGTATTTT	CATSIQKDTQYF
.	TRBV5-1	TRBJ1-1	.	TGCGCCAGCAGGACGGGCGGAACAAGACTAATGAACACTGAAGCTTTCTTT	CASRTGGTRLMNTEAFF
TRBD1	TRBV4-1	TRBJ2-1	few	TGCGCCAGCAGGGGGACAGCGAGCTCCTACAATGAGCAGTTCTTC	CASRGTASSYNEQFF
TRBD2	TRBV11-2	TRBJ2-7	.	TGTGCCAGCAGCGCCCCGGGACTAGGAACCTACGAGCAGTACTTC	CASSAPGLGTYEQYF
.	TRBV9	TRBJ2-2	.	TGTGCCAGCAGCCCTGTCGTAGTTCGCACCGGGGAGCTGTTTTTT	CASSPVVVRTGELFF
.	TRBV29-1	TRBJ2-3	once	TGCAGCGTTGTGGGGTCCCAATATTCTAGCACAGATACGCAGTATTTT	CSVVGSQYSSTDTQYF
TRBD1	TRBV5-6	TRBJ1-6	few	TGTGCCAGCAGCTTGGGACAGGGGAATTCACCCCTCCACTTT	CASSLGQGNSPLHF
.	TRBV18	TRBJ2-3	.	TGTGCCAGCTCACCAGGGATAAGCACAGATACGCAGTATTTT	CASSPGISTDTQYF